The rows below give T cell receptor beta chains drawn from one sample of a study of early T cells in non-severe SARS-CoV-2 infection. One entry per CDR3 protein results from TCRdb running MiXCR on the 5' RACE reads. The sample holds some 78,000 distinct CDR3 sequences, about 13% seen once. Source material: whole blood. The receptor source for this set is an adult who was a healthcare worker with PCR-confirmed SARS-CoV-2 infection or an uninfected control (not recorded which). CDR3s include the opening cysteine and the closing phenylalanine or tryptophan. The order of the fields is clone size, D gene, J gene, V gene, CDR3 protein, CDR3 DNA. The D gene is left open where the match is weak. Not every row has a clone size; where given, it reads once, few, many or a size class.

clone size: NA
D gene: TRBD2
J gene: TRBJ2-1
V gene: TRBV20-1
CDR3 protein: CSASSGGLSNEQFF
CDR3 DNA: TGCAGTGCTAGCTCGGGGGGATTAAGCAATGAGCAGTTCTTC

clone size: NA
D gene: NA
J gene: TRBJ2-7
V gene: TRBV4-1
CDR3 protein: CASSQVFGPGDEQYF
CDR3 DNA: TGCGCCAGCAGCCAAGTATTCGGGCCCGGGGACGAGCAGTACTTC

clone size: few
D gene: NA
J gene: TRBJ1-6
V gene: TRBV2
CDR3 protein: CASTRRASRDSPLHF
CDR3 DNA: TGTGCCAGCACCAGACGGGCATCAAGGGATTCACCCCTCCACTTT

clone size: many
D gene: TRBD1
J gene: TRBJ2-7
V gene: TRBV5-1
CDR3 protein: CASRSGQNTYEQYF
CDR3 DNA: TGCGCCAGCAGGTCGGGACAGAACACCTACGAGCAGTACTTC

clone size: many
D gene: NA
J gene: TRBJ2-4
V gene: TRBV20-1
CDR3 protein: CSANPRGGKNIQYF
CDR3 DNA: TGCAGTGCTAACCCCCGGGGAGGCAAAAACATTCAGTACTTC

clone size: NA
D gene: NA
J gene: TRBJ2-3
V gene: TRBV27
CDR3 protein: CASRESTDTQYF
CDR3 DNA: TGTGCCAGCAGAGAAAGCACAGATACGCAGTATTTT

clone size: many
D gene: NA
J gene: TRBJ1-6
V gene: TRBV2
CDR3 protein: CASEGGVSPLHF
CDR3 DNA: TGTGCCAGCGAAGGAGGGGTTTCACCCCTCCACTTT

clone size: NA
D gene: TRBD2
J gene: TRBJ2-2
V gene: TRBV28
CDR3 protein: CATYSGSRDTGELFF
CDR3 DNA: TGTGCCACGTATAGCGGGAGTAGGGACACCGGGGAGCTGTTTTTT

clone size: few
D gene: TRBD2
J gene: TRBJ2-2
V gene: TRBV28
CDR3 protein: CASSLTSGGELFF
CDR3 DNA: TGTGCCAGCAGCTTGACTAGCGGAGGGGAGCTGTTTTTT

clone size: many
D gene: NA
J gene: TRBJ1-2
V gene: TRBV6-5
CDR3 protein: CASSYSREGYGYTF
CDR3 DNA: TGTGCCAGCAGTTACTCCAGGGAGGGCTATGGCTACACCTTC

clone size: many
D gene: TRBD2
J gene: TRBJ2-1
V gene: TRBV9
CDR3 protein: CASSVGLPGRSRGSYNEQFF
CDR3 DNA: TGTGCCAGCAGCGTTGGACTACCCGGGAGGAGCCGAGGTTCCTACAATGAGCAGTTCTTC

clone size: NA
D gene: NA
J gene: TRBJ2-3
V gene: TRBV10-3
CDR3 protein: CAIQITDTQYF
CDR3 DNA: TGTGCCATCCAGATCACAGATACGCAGTATTTT

clone size: few
D gene: NA
J gene: TRBJ1-5
V gene: TRBV28
CDR3 protein: CASKSGNQPQHF
CDR3 DNA: TGTGCCAGCAAGAGTGGCAATCAGCCCCAGCATTTT

clone size: NA
D gene: TRBD1
J gene: TRBJ2-2
V gene: TRBV27
CDR3 protein: CASSLSAGGLPGELFF
CDR3 DNA: TGTGCCAGCAGTTTATCGGCAGGGGGCTTACCCGGGGAGCTGTTTTTT

clone size: few
D gene: NA
J gene: TRBJ1-1
V gene: TRBV5-4
CDR3 protein: CASSFGAGINTEAFF
CDR3 DNA: TGTGCCAGCAGCTTTGGAGCCGGGATAAACACTGAAGCTTTCTTT

clone size: few
D gene: NA
J gene: TRBJ2-2
V gene: TRBV10-2
CDR3 protein: CASSGGQRNTGELFF
CDR3 DNA: TGCGCCAGCAGCGGGGGACAACGGAACACCGGGGAGCTGTTTTTT

clone size: many
D gene: NA
J gene: TRBJ2-1
V gene: TRBV7-6
CDR3 protein: CASSFGGHRLYNEQFF
CDR3 DNA: TGTGCCAGCAGCTTTGGGGGACATCGCCTCTACAATGAGCAGTTCTTC

clone size: many
D gene: NA
J gene: TRBJ2-3
V gene: TRBV5-4
CDR3 protein: CASSLAGGSTDTQYF
CDR3 DNA: TGTGCCAGCAGCTTGGCCGGGGGTAGCACAGATACGCAGTATTTT

clone size: many
D gene: NA
J gene: TRBJ2-3
V gene: TRBV6-1
CDR3 protein: CASLGGAGGVADTQYF
CDR3 DNA: TGTGCCAGCTTAGGTGGTGCCGGCGGCGTAGCAGATACGCAGTATTTT

clone size: few
D gene: NA
J gene: TRBJ2-2
V gene: TRBV29-1
CDR3 protein: CSVKGANTGELFF
CDR3 DNA: TGCAGCGTTAAGGGGGCGAACACCGGGGAGCTGTTTTTT

clone size: NA
D gene: TRBD1
J gene: TRBJ1-2
V gene: TRBV12-3/TRBV12-4
CDR3 protein: CASRARGRDGYTF
CDR3 DNA: TGTGCCAGCAGGGCTAGGGGGCGAGATGGCTACACCTTC

clone size: few
D gene: TRBD1
J gene: TRBJ2-5
V gene: TRBV2
CDR3 protein: CASSEEQGALKTQYF
CDR3 DNA: TGTGCCAGCAGTGAGGAACAGGGGGCCTTAAAGACCCAGTACTTC

clone size: many
D gene: NA
J gene: TRBJ2-7
V gene: TRBV20-1
CDR3 protein: CSASPFQNSYEQYF
CDR3 DNA: TGCAGTGCTAGCCCGTTCCAAAACTCCTACGAGCAGTACTTC

clone size: NA
D gene: TRBD1
J gene: TRBJ1-1
V gene: TRBV29-1
CDR3 protein: CSAGTEEAFF
CDR3 DNA: TGCAGCGCCGGGACAGAGGAAGCTTTCTTT

clone size: few
D gene: NA
J gene: TRBJ2-3
V gene: TRBV24-1
CDR3 protein: CATSRNSRTDTQYF
CDR3 DNA: TGTGCCACCAGTCGCAATTCGCGTACAGATACGCAGTATTTT

clone size: many
D gene: NA
J gene: TRBJ1-2
V gene: TRBV28
CDR3 protein: CASNVGASLFTF
CDR3 DNA: TGTGCCAGCAATGTGGGGGCCAGCCTCTTCACCTTC

clone size: few
D gene: NA
J gene: TRBJ2-2
V gene: TRBV12-3/TRBV12-4
CDR3 protein: CASRGPSVGELFF
CDR3 DNA: TGTGCCAGCAGGGGGCCGTCTGTCGGGGAGCTGTTTTTT

clone size: NA
D gene: NA
J gene: TRBJ1-1
V gene: TRBV5-1
CDR3 protein: CASSSSTVNTEAFF
CDR3 DNA: TGCGCCAGCAGCTCCAGTACAGTGAACACTGAAGCTTTCTTT

clone size: NA
D gene: NA
J gene: TRBJ2-2
V gene: TRBV5-4
CDR3 protein: CASSSFPRTKNTGELFF
CDR3 DNA: TGTGCCAGCAGCTCTTTTCCCAGGACAAAGAACACCGGGGAGCTGTTTTTT

clone size: once
D gene: NA
J gene: TRBJ2-4
V gene: TRBV20-1
CDR3 protein: CSAGARGKNIQYF
CDR3 DNA: TGCAGTGCTGGTGCCAGAGGCAAAAACATTCAGTACTTC

clone size: few
D gene: NA
J gene: TRBJ2-3
V gene: TRBV12-5
CDR3 protein: CASGFWAGDTQYF
CDR3 DNA: TGTGCTAGTGGTTTCTGGGCCGGAGATACGCAGTATTTT

clone size: few
D gene: NA
J gene: TRBJ2-3
V gene: TRBV4-1
CDR3 protein: CASSQGGTSTDTQYF
CDR3 DNA: TGCGCCAGCAGCCAAGGAGGCACCTCCACAGATACGCAGTATTTT

clone size: NA
D gene: TRBD1
J gene: TRBJ1-4
V gene: TRBV30
CDR3 protein: CAWSQGGEKLFF
CDR3 DNA: TGTGCCTGGAGTCAGGGGGGAGAAAAACTGTTTTTT

clone size: few
D gene: NA
J gene: TRBJ2-3
V gene: TRBV28
CDR3 protein: CASSSGRGTDTQYF
CDR3 DNA: TGTGCCAGCAGTTCCGGGCGGGGCACAGATACGCAGTATTTT

clone size: NA
D gene: TRBD1
J gene: TRBJ1-1
V gene: TRBV5-4
CDR3 protein: CASGQGQGNTEAFF
CDR3 DNA: TGTGCCAGCGGTCAGGGACAGGGGAACACTGAAGCTTTCTTT

clone size: few
D gene: TRBD1
J gene: TRBJ1-2
V gene: TRBV29-1
CDR3 protein: CSARQGTYYGYTF
CDR3 DNA: TGCAGCGCGCGACAGGGGACCTACTATGGCTACACCTTC

clone size: many
D gene: NA
J gene: TRBJ2-2
V gene: TRBV4-1
CDR3 protein: CASSPGGGINTGELFF
CDR3 DNA: TGCGCCAGCTCCCCAGGGGGAGGGATAAACACCGGGGAGCTGTTTTTT

clone size: many
D gene: NA
J gene: TRBJ2-1
V gene: TRBV2
CDR3 protein: CASMRGNEQFF
CDR3 DNA: TGTGCCAGCATGAGGGGGAATGAGCAGTTCTTC

clone size: many
D gene: NA
J gene: TRBJ1-1
V gene: TRBV3-1
CDR3 protein: CASNRAGMNTEAFF
CDR3 DNA: TGTGCCAGCAACCGGGCTGGGATGAACACTGAAGCTTTCTTT

clone size: few
D gene: NA
J gene: TRBJ2-1
V gene: TRBV20-1
CDR3 protein: CSARPFGLYNEQFF
CDR3 DNA: TGCAGTGCTAGACCATTCGGGCTTTACAATGAGCAGTTCTTC

clone size: NA
D gene: TRBD1
J gene: TRBJ2-5
V gene: TRBV12-3/TRBV12-4
CDR3 protein: CASRPGDSQETQYF
CDR3 DNA: TGTGCCAGCAGACCCGGGGACAGTCAAGAGACCCAGTACTTC

clone size: NA
D gene: NA
J gene: TRBJ1-4
V gene: TRBV20-1
CDR3 protein: CSARDTGYGEKLFF
CDR3 DNA: TGCAGTGCTAGAGACACAGGGTACGGTGAAAAACTGTTTTTT

clone size: NA
D gene: TRBD2
J gene: TRBJ2-1
V gene: TRBV20-1
CDR3 protein: CSATDGRVLREQFF
CDR3 DNA: TGCAGTGCTACGGACGGGAGGGTCCTCAGAGAGCAGTTCTTC

clone size: NA
D gene: TRBD1
J gene: TRBJ1-2
V gene: TRBV27
CDR3 protein: CASSWTGGSGYTF
CDR3 DNA: TGTGCCAGCAGTTGGACAGGGGGCTCTGGCTACACCTTC

clone size: few
D gene: TRBD1
J gene: TRBJ2-2
V gene: TRBV7-3
CDR3 protein: CASSLTFGTGIDTGELFF
CDR3 DNA: TGTGCCAGCAGCTTAACGTTCGGGACAGGGATCGACACCGGGGAGCTGTTTTTT

clone size: NA
D gene: NA
J gene: TRBJ1-2
V gene: TRBV6-1
CDR3 protein: CASSEAGRVGYTF
CDR3 DNA: TGTGCCAGCAGTGAAGCCGGTCGAGTAGGTTACACCTTC

clone size: NA
D gene: TRBD1
J gene: TRBJ2-2
V gene: TRBV6-6
CDR3 protein: CASIGGQGVNTGELFF
CDR3 DNA: TGTGCCAGCATAGGAGGACAGGGTGTTAACACCGGGGAGCTGTTTTTT

clone size: few
D gene: NA
J gene: TRBJ1-2
V gene: TRBV12-3/TRBV12-4
CDR3 protein: CASSARVTGYTF
CDR3 DNA: TGTGCCAGCAGTGCCAGGGTAACTGGCTACACCTTC

clone size: many
D gene: NA
J gene: TRBJ1-6
V gene: TRBV5-5
CDR3 protein: CASSSRTGSSYNSPLHF
CDR3 DNA: TGTGCCAGCAGCTCCCGTACAGGAAGCTCCTATAATTCACCCCTCCACTTT

clone size: NA
D gene: NA
J gene: TRBJ2-1
V gene: TRBV7-6
CDR3 protein: CASSRTTSSYNEQFF
CDR3 DNA: TGTGCCAGCAGCCGAACAACTAGCTCCTACAATGAGCAGTTCTTC

clone size: few
D gene: NA
J gene: TRBJ2-7
V gene: TRBV28
CDR3 protein: CASTNLRTDRTYEQYF
CDR3 DNA: TGTGCCAGCACCAACCTAAGGACAGATAGAACCTACGAGCAGTACTTC

clone size: few
D gene: NA
J gene: TRBJ2-1
V gene: TRBV7-2
CDR3 protein: CASSSRTTRSFNEQFF
CDR3 DNA: TGTGCCAGCAGCTCTAGGACCACCAGGTCGTTCAATGAGCAGTTCTTC

clone size: NA
D gene: TRBD2
J gene: TRBJ2-5
V gene: TRBV6-5
CDR3 protein: CASSSGAGPQETQYF
CDR3 DNA: TGTGCCAGCAGTTCGGGAGCGGGGCCCCAAGAGACCCAGTACTTC